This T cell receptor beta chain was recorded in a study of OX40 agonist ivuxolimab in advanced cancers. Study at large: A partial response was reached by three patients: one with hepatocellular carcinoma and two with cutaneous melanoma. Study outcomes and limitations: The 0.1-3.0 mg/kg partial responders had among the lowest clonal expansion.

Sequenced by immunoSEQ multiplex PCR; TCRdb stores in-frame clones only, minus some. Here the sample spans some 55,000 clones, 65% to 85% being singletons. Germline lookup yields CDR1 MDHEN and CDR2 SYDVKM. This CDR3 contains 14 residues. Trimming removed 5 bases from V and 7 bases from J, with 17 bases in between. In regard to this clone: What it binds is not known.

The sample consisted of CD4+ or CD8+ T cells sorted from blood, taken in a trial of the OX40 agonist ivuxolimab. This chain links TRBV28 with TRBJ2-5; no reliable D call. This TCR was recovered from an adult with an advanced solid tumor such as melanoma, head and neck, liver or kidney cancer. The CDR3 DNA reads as TGTGCCAGCAGTGCTAATCACCGATCGGGGACCCAGTACTTC. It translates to CASSANHRSGTQYF.